These 15 T cell receptor beta chains originate from one sample sequenced in a study of T cells in women clearing cervical HPV infection. Generated by immunoSEQ multiplex PCR, the TCRdb table keeps only in-frame clones and is missing some. The listing contains tens of thousands of clones. The sample consisted of blood buffy coat. The source of these receptors is a woman aged 18 to 75 with a cervical HPV16 infection that either progressed to CIN3+ or cleared (not recorded which).

Notes on this clone: Coverage ceases 3 residues before the CDR3 finishes, and the germline J gene fills in the end. The chain has TRBV20-1 and TRBJ2-1, with 14 positions matching TRBD2. The CDR3 length is 22 residues. Germline V gene data show CDR1 as DFQATT and CDR2 as SNEGSKA (reference sequence). V gave up 0 bases and J gave up 0 bases; unmatched junction bases: 16. The CDR3 DNA, read in part, is TGCAGTGCTAGAGATGCCAGAAGACTAGCGGGAGGGCCACTGAGCTCCTACAATGAG. Amino acid sequence: CSARDARRLAGGPLSSYNE. The full CDR3 protein reads CSARDARRLAGGPLSSYNEQFF.

As regards this clone: The CDR3 is cut off 3 residues early in the read; its end comes from the germline J gene. The V gene is TRBV11-1, the J gene TRBJ1-3; D is perhaps TRBD1 (5 bases). Trimming removed 6 bases from V and 4 bases from J, with 13 bases in between. The CDR3 covers 14 residues. Per germline, CDR1 SGHAT and CDR2 FQDESV (reference sequence). The sequenced part of the CDR3 DNA is TGTGCCAGCAGACTTGACAGTTACGGAAACACC. Its protein is CASRLDSYGNT. In full, the CDR3 reads CASRLDSYGNTIYF.

The sequenced CDR3 bases are TGTGCCAGCAGGGGACACTCGAACACTGAA. This translates into CASRGHSNTE. Given in full, the CDR3 is CASRGHSNTEAFF. The chain couples TRBV6-2 or TRBV6-3 to TRBJ1-1, with D perhaps matching TRBD1 (6 bases). The read terminates 3 residues before the CDR3 end, so the remaining end is supplied by the germline J gene. Germline V lookup: CDR1 MNHEY, CDR2 SVGEGT. Between the trimmed V and J ends, which lost 6 bases and 1 base, there was a span of 9 bases. CDR3 length: 13 residues.

As to this clone: Compared with germline, one end of the junction differs, possibly owing to a read error. The read gets to within 3 residues of the CDR3 end, and the germline J gene fills in the rest. V gene TRBV4-2 combines with J gene TRBJ2-1, with TRBD2 matching over 13 bases. This CDR3 is 16 amino acids long. Germline loops: CDR1 LGHNA, CDR2 YNFKEQ. CDR3 bases read: TGCGCCAGCAGCCAAGAGACTAGCGGGGGGTTCAATGAG. Protein: CASSQETSGGFNE. The entire CDR3 protein is CASSQETSGGFNEQFF.

Worth noting for this clone: The read halts 3 residues ahead of the CDR3 end, with the missing end drawn from the germline J gene. The genes are TRBV7-2 and TRBJ2-1; 9 nucleotides line up with TRBD2. Germline V CDR1 and CDR2: SGHTA, FQGNSA. This CDR3 spans 15 amino acids. With 0 bases clipped from V and 6 bases from J, the junction kept 3 bases outside the gene matches. CDR3 protein: CASSLASGSFNEQFF. The DNA read from the CDR3 is TGTGCCAGCAGCTTAGCTAGCGGGAGTTTCAATGAG.

As concerns this clone: The read falls 3 residues short of the CDR3 end, and the missing part is taken from the germline J gene. The rearrangement joins TRBV6-1 to TRBJ1-4; D is possibly TRBD1 (6 bases). CDR1 MNHNS and CDR2 SASEGT come from the germline V gene. V was trimmed by 0 bases and J by 2 bases, leaving 13 bases between them. CDR3 length: 17 residues. The part of the CDR3 DNA that was read is TGTGCCAGCAGTGAAGCTGAAGGGGGTCGTACTAATGAAAAA. Its protein is CASSEAEGGRTNEK. The whole CDR3 sequence is CASSEAEGGRTNEKLFF.

As concerns this clone: The CDR3 end falls 3 residues outside the read, so it is completed with the germline J gene. The V and J genes are TRBV6-2 or TRBV6-3 and TRBJ1-2, with no clear D. This CDR3 is built from 14 residues. Germline-derived CDR1 and CDR2 are MNHEY and SVGEGT. Trimming took off 3 bases at V and 2 bases at J, with 10 bases between the two ends. The CDR3 is CASSYHGVNYGYTF. Incomplete CDR3 DNA: TGTGCCAGCAGTTATCACGGGGTGAACTATGGC.

As to this clone: Sequencing ends 3 residues short of the CDR3 end; the germline J gene provides the rest. The chain joins TRBV20-1 to TRBJ2-1; TRBD1 or TRBD2 may be the D gene (5 bases each). Germline V gives CDR1 DFQATT, CDR2 SNEGSKA (reference sequence). The CDR3 covers 15 residues. Deletions cut 5 bases from V and 5 bases from J, with 19 bases between. The CDR3 sequence: CSAPRGQGVDNEQFF. CDR3 DNA (partial): TGCAGTGCTCCACGAGGGCAGGGTGTTGACAATGAG.

Comments on this clone: The read ends 3 residues early relative to the CDR3; the germline J gene fills the gap. This chain connects TRBV10-3 to TRBJ2-7; 9 nucleotides match TRBD2. From germline, CDR1 is ENHRY and CDR2 SYGVKD. J gave up 1 base and V 11 bases, and 9 bases lay outside the gene matches. This CDR3 comprises 14 residues. The CDR3 is CASGSLAGSYEQYF. CDR3 bases read: TGTGCCTCCGGGTCCCTAGCGGGGTCCTACGAG.

Regarding this clone: The read finishes 3 residues shy of the CDR3 end, and the germline J gene is used to complete it. V is TRBV6-2 or TRBV6-3 and J is TRBJ1-1, with D possibly TRBD1 on 6 matching bases. The V and J ends lost 9 bases and 1 base respectively, with 15 bases between them. This CDR3 is built from 14 residues. Looked up from germline, CDR1 is MNHEY and CDR2 is SVGEGT. CDR3 sequence reads: CASLRGYENTEAFF. CDR3 DNA (partial): TGTGCCAGTCTTAGGGGGTACGAGAACACTGAA.

To note about this clone: The DNA ends 3 residues before the CDR3 does, and the rest of the CDR3 is filled in from the germline J gene. The genes are TRBV30 and TRBJ1-4, with 7 bases that match TRBD1. CDR3 length: 17 amino acids. The germline gives CDR1 GTSNPN, CDR2 SVGIG (reference sequence). Unmatched junction bases numbered 15, after V lost 2 bases and J lost 6 bases. The CDR3: CAWSPEQGLGVYEKLFF. The covered CDR3 bases are TGTGCCTGGAGTCCGGAACAGGGGCTGGGAGTTTATGAAAAA.

Turning to this clone: The sequenced fragment ends 3 residues before the CDR3 boundary, so the rest is inferred from the germline J gene. This rearrangement joins TRBV5-3 to TRBJ2-1, with TRBD1 identical over 7 bases. TRBV5-3 is sorted into the ORF group, with uncertain function. V lost 4 bases to trimming and J lost 9 bases; unmatched junction nucleotides: 19. This CDR3 is 17 amino acids long. The CDR3: CARSSRPGQRIRGEQFF. The covered CDR3 bases are TGTGCCAGAAGCAGTCGGCCGGGACAGAGAATACGGGGTGAG.

To note about this clone: The CDR3 extends 3 residues past the end of the read, so its final part is completed from the germline J gene. This chain links TRBV3-1 (or the pseudogene TRBV3-2) with TRBJ2-7, with 7 positions matching TRBD2. The germline gives CDR1 LGHDT, CDR2 YNNKEL (reference sequence). The CDR3 sequence is 13 residues long. V shed 4 bases, J shed 3 bases, and the junction held 3 bases outside the gene matches. The sequenced CDR3 bases are TGTGCCAGCAGCCGAGCGGGAAACTACGAG. This gives the protein CASSRAGNYE. The entire CDR3 reads CASSRAGNYEQYF.

Frequency places this clone as medium-sized. The read ends 3 residues shy of where the CDR3 ends; the end is completed using the germline J gene. This chain links TRBV14 with TRBJ2-3; D might be TRBD2 (6 bases). The V end lost 4 bases, the J end lost 1 base, and 12 bases lay between the germline ends. Germline CDR1 is SGHDN and CDR2 is FVKESK. This CDR3 spans 15 amino acids. The CDR3 reads CASSPRGYRTDTQYF. The sequenced CDR3 bases are TGTGCCAGCAGCCCCCGGGGGTATCGCACAGATACG.

Concerning this clone itself: The read terminates 3 residues ahead of where the CDR3 ends, so the germline J gene completes it. V is TRBV6-2 or TRBV6-3 and J is TRBJ2-7; 11 bases match TRBD2. The V and J ends lost 11 bases and 5 bases, in that order; junction bases with no gene match: 14. The CDR3 loop spans 15 amino acids. CDR1 is MNHEY, CDR2 SVGEGT, per germline. CDR3 bases read: TGTGCCGTATCGTTGACTAGCGGGACCCCCCACGAG. Translated: CAVSLTSGTPHE. The full CDR3 sequence reads CAVSLTSGTPHEQYF.